The text below deals with one T cell receptor beta chain. Its antigen is undetermined. Via MiXCR, TCRdb re-called the RACE reads, giving one row per CDR3 protein. This sample yields just over 350,000 distinct CDR3 sequences, of which over 6% are seen a single time; around 6% belongs to the top ten. The CDR3 spans 15 residues. From germline, CDR1 is DFQATT and CDR2 SNEGSKA (reference sequence). V lost 5 bases, J lost 1 base, and 16 bases lay in between. These data belong to a study of human T cells and chemical hapten exposure. Notes on the study in general: There were significantly more large CDR3 similarity clusters among expanded TCRs than among controls. Patch test score was positively correlated with the counts of TCRs that had expanded at PT1.

Stated time point: patch test 2, 6 weeks after DPC sensitization. Described treatment: therapeutic diphenylcyclopropenone sensitization with weekly scalp DPC. The TCR was taken from a woman under 30 with alopecia areata. Some clones in this sample may be carry-over from other donors' samples. Sequenced here: whole blood, sampled in connection with sensitization to the hapten diphenylcyclopropenone (DPC). This sequence joins TRBV20-1 and TRBJ2-3; either TRBD1 or TRBD2 may supply D (7 bases each). CDR3 bases: TGCAGTGCTCCCAACAGGGGAGGGGGCACAGATACGCAGTATTTT. Protein: CSAPNRGGGTDTQYF.